This record covers a single T cell receptor beta chain. As yet, its antigen is unknown. The CDR3 extends over 13 amino acids. Trimming took off 3 bases at V and 6 bases at J, with 8 bases between the two ends. Germline loops: CDR1 MNHEY, CDR2 SMNVEV (reference sequence). This specimen belongs to a study of cytomegalovirus exposure and HLA in healthy donors. Overall study results and limits: Donor immune exposure was known only as CMV serostatus. The classifier was said to identify cytomegalovirus status with high specificity and sensitivity. With DRB1 most and HLA-C fewest, TCR association rates differed between HLA loci in a later analysis. Researchers reported from a later analysis that most CMV-associated TCR beta chains appeared HLA-restricted.

A multiplex PCR was run with 60 Vbeta primers and 13 Jbeta primers. Sequenced by immunoSEQ multiplex PCR; TCRdb stores in-frame clones only, minus some. The sample gives around 180,000 clones, roughly four fifths of which show up once; roughly 2.1% is in the top ten. The chain links TRBV27 to TRBJ2-2; tentatively, D is TRBD2 (6 bases). Sequences were obtained from PBMCs. The sequence derives from a woman between 18 and 29 years old in good health and CMV-seropositive. CDR3 amino acids: CASSFAGPGELFF. CDR3 DNA: TGTGCCAGCAGTTTCGCGGGACCCGGGGAGCTGTTTTTT.